The TCR beta chain under discussion was sequenced for a study of post-analysis software for immune sequencing data. At the level of the study: Several disease courses (relapsing-remitting, secondary progressive and progressive-relapsing) of multiple sclerosis were included.

This clonotype was observed a few times. The antigen remains undetermined. Per the germline V gene, CDR1 is SEHNR and CDR2 is FQNEAQ (reference sequence). The ends were cut back, 4 bases at V and 2 bases at J, with 19 bases in the middle. CDR3 length: 17 amino acids. Presence of unique molecular identifiers characterized the TCR beta cDNA libraries. TCRdb independently ran MiXCR on the PCR reads; one entry per CDR3 protein. The data contain approximately 400,000 distinct CDR3 sequences, less than 40% of them singletons. General study results and limits: When patients were compared with controls, about five TRBV segments were more frequent, TRBV5-6, TRBV5-1 and TRBV20-1 among them. Controls showed significantly higher normalized Chao1 diversity than did multiple sclerosis patients. Strong same-batch co-clustering of samples appeared with F measure clustering.

Material: blood. The V call is TRBV7-9, the J call TRBJ2-3; D gene ambiguous. The clonotype originates from a girl under 18 with multiple sclerosis. CDR3 amino acids: CASSYTGFERHTDTQYF. CDR3 nucleotide sequence: TGTGCCAGCAGCTATACCGGGTTCGAGCGCCACACAGATACGCAGTATTTT.